This T cell receptor (beta chain) was captured by sequencing in a study of coeliac disease. This CDR3 spans 15 amino acids. Trimming removed 0 bases at V and 4 bases at J, with 10 bases between. Germline V gene sequence: CDR1 MNHEY, CDR2 SVGAGI. TCRdb's table, derived via immunoSEQ multiplex PCR, lists solely in-frame clones and lacks some. The repertoire holds 4,500 to 5,500 clones, with less than 75% as singletons. The count of this clone is one. The TCR was taken from a young man with celiac disease on a gluten-free diet. Sequencing was performed on lymphocytes from the gut lamina propria. This chain links TRBV6-5 with TRBJ2-1; TRBD2 is a possible D gene (6 bases). The CDR3 DNA reads TGTGCCAGCAGTTACTCCGGGGGAGAGTACAATGAGCAGTTCTTC. It translates to CASSYSGGEYNEQFF.